This T cell receptor (beta chain) is drawn from a study of kidney transplant recipient with SARS-CoV-2 infection. TCRdb reprocessed the reads via MiXCR and lists one record per CDR3 protein. The repertoire includes roughly 230,000 distinct CDR3 sequences, about 28% of them detected once, and 6% to 8.5% sits in the top ten. The germline V and J ends were trimmed by 5 bases and 4 bases, with 23 bases remaining between them. CDR3 length: 17 residues. CDR1 is WSHSY, CDR2 SAAADI, per germline. This clonotype was found many times. The chain is built from TRBV10-2 and TRBJ1-2; D ambiguous. Sample: a blood sample, taken at baseline and between days 110 and 120 from a kidney transplant recipient. The sequence derives from a young adult male patient who had COVID-19 and was a kidney transplant recipient. The T cells may partly be graft donor cells. CDR3 loop: CASSRDSTSRKTYGYTF. Here the CDR3 DNA reads TGCGCCAGCAGTAGGGATAGCACTTCTAGAAAGACCTATGGCTACACCTTC.